This T cell receptor beta chain was profiled in a study of monozygotic twins with inflammatory bowel disease. The CDR3 is 16 amino acids. Germline lookup yields CDR1 MNHNS and CDR2 SASEGT. Blood was drawn at about 2.6 ml per donor. TCRdb re-called the 5' RACE reads and shows each CDR3 protein once, DNA omitted. The sample's table shows over 150,000 distinct CDR3 sequences. This TCR was recovered from a human donor with ulcerative colitis or Crohn's disease, or a healthy co-twin of an affected twin (not recorded which). The sample consisted of blood. The chain combines TRBV6-1 with TRBJ1-1. This CDR3 reads CASRSTGGDRITEAFF.